Listed below are T cell receptor beta chains from one sample, sequenced in a study of cytomegalovirus exposure and HLA in healthy donors. The repertoire was sequenced with immunoSEQ multiplex PCR; TCRdb's copy has only in-frame clones and lacks some. Here the sample spans about 120,000 clones, around 10% being singletons. The source material was PBMCs. The receptors shown here come from a man in his thirties or forties in good health and CMV-seronegative. Each CDR3 is given without its conserved first and last residue. The D gene is left open where the match is weak. Size values are once, few and many counts, or a class for expanded clones, and some rows have none.

j_call d_call clone_size v_call cdr3_aa
TRBJ2-3 TRBD2 few TRBV9 ASSGGRAGVPSTDTQY
TRBJ2-3 TRBD2 few TRBV2 ASSPGTSLPDTQY
TRBJ2-7 TRBD1 . TRBV28 ASKQGVYEQY
TRBJ2-3 . . TRBV16 ASSQSPGNTQY
TRBJ2-2 . . TRBV6-5 ASQNTGELF
TRBJ2-7 . . TRBV7-9 ASSIDRTWGYEQY
TRBJ2-5 . . TRBV5-4 ASSLLQGKETQY
TRBJ2-7 . . TRBV7-9 ASSLAQGSTYEQY
TRBJ2-5 TRBD1 . TRBV19 ASSADREETQY
TRBJ1-6 . few TRBV5-5 ASSFSPTVNSPLH
TRBJ1-1 . . TRBV29-1 SVEVSQNTEAF
TRBJ1-2 . few TRBV29-1 SVDRSDYGYT
TRBJ2-7 . . TRBV4-3 ASSQDRGIGGEQY
TRBJ2-5 . . TRBV5-1 ASSSPGQETQY
TRBJ2-5 TRBD1 few TRBV10-1 ASSESQGAGETQY
TRBJ2-5 TRBD2 few TRBV18 ASSYREGETQY
TRBJ2-7 TRBD1 . TRBV4-1 ASSQGTGRSYEQY
TRBJ1-1 TRBD1 . TRBV2 ASNQGALNTEAF
TRBJ2-5 TRBD1 . TRBV13 ASSLGGTGGGETQY
TRBJ2-7 TRBD1 . TRBV19 ASSIGQGTSYEQY
TRBJ2-2 . few TRBV28 ASRPANWTIKWLF
TRBJ2-7 . . TRBV18 ASSPPAGEEQY
TRBJ2-7 . . TRBV6-5 ASSYVESPMDEQY
TRBJ2-7 TRBD2 . TRBV18 ASSPPLTRGGVYEQY
TRBJ2-7 . few TRBV28 ASSLYGSYEQY
TRBJ2-1 TRBD2 few TRBV7-9 ASGDLAGGGEQF
TRBJ1-1 . . TRBV7-9 ASSLLNTEAF
TRBJ2-3 TRBD1 few TRBV19 ASSTRDRGRY
TRBJ1-1 TRBD1 . TRBV30 AWITGGRAF
TRBJ1-6 TRBD1 . TRBV2 ASNRGLYNSPLH
TRBJ1-5 . . TRBV6-5 ASSYSHASQPQH
TRBJ1-2 TRBD1 . TRBV29-1 TYGQGGGYT
TRBJ2-1 . . TRBV10-3 AISDAYEQF
TRBJ2-2 TRBD1 . TRBV19 ASSISGTGHTGELF
TRBJ2-5 . few TRBV6-1 ASSEKRAQY
TRBJ2-3 TRBD1 few TRBV10-2 ASAKQGALTDTQY
TRBJ2-5 TRBD2 . TRBV9 ASSTGLAEETQY
TRBJ2-5 TRBD1 few TRBV30 AWSSRTGGDETQY
TRBJ1-1 . few TRBV7-9 ASSLVEGKRSSEAF
TRBJ1-3 . . TRBV7-8 ASSSPDLGGYWY
TRBJ1-6 . few TRBV10-2 ASGEGRSYNSPLH
TRBJ1-3 . few TRBV30 AWRGGATIGNTIY
TRBJ2-7 TRBD2 few TRBV19 ASSSSGSTSYEQY
TRBJ1-1 . . TRBV4-2 ASSQDPGENTEAF
TRBJ2-5 . . TRBV5-1 ASSPGQLKGQETQY
TRBJ2-1 . . TRBV7-7 ASSLERDNEQF
TRBJ1-4 TRBD1 . TRBV4-1 ASSLRTGGTNEKLF
TRBJ2-3 TRBD2 . TRBV14 ASSQDRASGTVGDTQY
TRBJ2-7 . . TRBV9 ASSVTGGEGEQY
TRBJ2-1 . . TRBV19 ASSHLVGHNEQF
TRBJ2-7 . few TRBV6-5 ASSYSGQLASYEQY